A selection of T cell receptor beta chains follows, all from one sample in a study of response to subunit inactivated influenza vaccine. A single record per CDR3 protein comes from TCRdb applying MiXCR to the RT-PCR reads. The table has about 190,000 distinct CDR3 sequences, roughly 14% seen once. The specimen comprised CD8+ T cells sorted from PBMCs, sampled 4 to 6 days after vaccination. Receptors were obtained from a man aged 50 to 59 who received an inactivated influenza vaccine. The CDR3 runs from the conserved cysteine through the conserved F or W. A D gene is named only where the DNA matches it firmly. Size tells how often a clone was seen (once, few, many) or the class of an expanded clone, and some rows leave it out.

V gene	J gene	D gene	clone size	CDR3 DNA	CDR3 protein
TRBV4-1	TRBJ2-7	TRBD1	many	TGCGCCAGCAGCCAACGACAGGGGACCTACGAGCAGTACTTC	CASSQRQGTYEQYF
TRBV11-2	TRBJ2-1	-	-	TGTGCCAGCAGCTTAGTGCCCTCGAACAATGAGCAGTTCTTC	CASSLVPSNNEQFF
TRBV20-1	TRBJ2-7	TRBD2	-	TGCAGTGCCCAAGCGGGGAGCTCCTACGAGCAGTACTTC	CSAQAGSSYEQYF
TRBV4-3	TRBJ1-1	-	-	TGCGCCAGCAGAAGGGGGAACACTGAAGCTTTCTTT	CASRRGNTEAFF
TRBV24-1	TRBJ1-1	TRBD1	few	TGTGCCACAAAAGGACAGGACCCGAACACTGAAGCTTTCTTT	CATKGQDPNTEAFF
TRBV7-8	TRBJ2-1	TRBD2	few	TGTGCCAGCAGCTTAGAGGCGGGGGGCTACTACAATGAGCAGTTCTTC	CASSLEAGGYYNEQFF
TRBV9	TRBJ1-2	-	-	TGTGCCAGCAGCGTAGCCAGGACAGAGCGCTATGGCTACACCTTC	CASSVARTERYGYTF
TRBV20-1	TRBJ1-4	-	few	TGCAGTGCTAGAGATTTCCGCGTAACTAATGAAAAACTGTTTTTT	CSARDFRVTNEKLFF
TRBV4-2	TRBJ2-7	-	many	TGTGCCAGCAGCCAAGAAGGTCCCTACGAGCAGTACTTC	CASSQEGPYEQYF
TRBV10-3	TRBJ2-3	-	-	TGTGCCATCAGGGATCCGGGACATCTTAGCACAGATACGCAGTATTTT	CAIRDPGHLSTDTQYF
TRBV4-3	TRBJ1-2	TRBD1	many	TGCGCCAGCAGCCAAGGGGACAGGGACATCTATGGCTACACCTTC	CASSQGDRDIYGYTF
TRBV10-3	TRBJ2-3	TRBD1	few	TGTGCCATCAGTGAGAAAATAGACAGGGGGGATACGCAGTATTTT	CAISEKIDRGDTQYF
TRBV11-2	TRBJ2-7	TRBD1	many	TGTGCCAGCAGCTTAGTAACAGGGGCCTACGAGCAGTACTTC	CASSLVTGAYEQYF
TRBV7-9	TRBJ2-2	TRBD1	few	TGTGCCAGCAGCTCCGATAAAGGGGGCCTGAACACCGGGGAGCTGTTTTTT	CASSSDKGGLNTGELFF
TRBV4-1	TRBJ2-1	-	few	TGCGCCAGCAGCCCAAGATCGGCGGTGGAGGGCAGGGAGCAGTTCTTC	CASSPRSAVEGREQFF
TRBV29-1	TRBJ2-1	TRBD1	-	TGCAGCGTGAGATGGACAGGGTGGGATGAGCAGTTCTTC	CSVRWTGWDEQFF
TRBV5-1	TRBJ2-7	-	-	TGCGCCAGCAGCTTGGGAGCCGGGTATCGTTACGAGCAGTACTTC	CASSLGAGYRYEQYF
TRBV11-2	TRBJ2-1	-	-	TGTGCCAGCAGCTTACTTCGGGACAATGAGCAGTTCTTC	CASSLLRDNEQFF
TRBV12-3/TRBV12-4	TRBJ2-1	TRBD2	many	TGTGCCAGCAGTGCCCGACTAGCGGGGGCGGAGGATGAGCAGTTCTTC	CASSARLAGAEDEQFF
TRBV14	TRBJ2-7	-	few	TGTGCCAGCAGCCACAGCACAACCTACGAGCAGTACTTC	CASSHSTTYEQYF
TRBV7-9	TRBJ1-2	TRBD1	few	TGTGCCAGCAGCTTAGAGGGGGCTTTTTACTATGGCTACACCTTC	CASSLEGAFYYGYTF
TRBV12-3/TRBV12-4	TRBJ2-1	TRBD2	-	TGTGCCAGCAGCTCCCTCCCCGCGGGAGTCGGGGATGAGCAGTTCTTC	CASSSLPAGVGDEQFF
TRBV6-2/TRBV6-3	TRBJ1-4	-	-	TGTGCCAGCAGTTACTCGGCTCCGGCGGGGAAACTGTTTTTT	CASSYSAPAGKLFF
TRBV3-1	TRBJ2-3	-	-	TGTGCCAGCAGCCAAGATATTGGCTCTGTGTGTGATACGCAGTATTTT	CASSQDIGSVCDTQYF
TRBV27	TRBJ2-7	-	few	TGTGCCAGCAGTTTGGAAAGGACAGCCATCTACGAGCAGTACTTC	CASSLERTAIYEQYF
TRBV7-9	TRBJ2-3	-	-	TGTGCCAGCAGCTTTTCTGAAGATACGCAGTATTTT	CASSFSEDTQYF
TRBV28	TRBJ2-1	TRBD2	few	TGTGCCAGCAGCCGGAGGGGAGCGGGGTTATACAATGAGCAGTTCTTC	CASSRRGAGLYNEQFF